This passage covers 17 T cell receptor beta chains from one sample sequenced in a study of shared clonotypes between healthy human individuals. TCRdb keeps only in-frame clones here, not all; method: immunoSEQ multiplex PCR. The sample lists around 690,000 clones; around 90% were seen once. The sequenced sample was memory CD8+ T cells from PBMCs. Subset given: CD45RO+ cells pooled with CCR7-negative TemRA cells. These receptors originate from a man between 18 and 29 years old in good health. Some clones in this sample may be carry-over from other donors' samples.

This clone was counted a single time. The chain employs TRBV29-1 and TRBJ2-7; the D gene could be TRBD1 or TRBD2 (5 bases each). Trimming pared 6 bases from V and 9 bases from J, leaving 18 bases between. This CDR3 has 12 amino acids. Germline CDR1 is SQVTM and CDR2 is ANQGSEA. The CDR3 protein is CSVPSGGKGQYF. DNA for the CDR3: TGCAGCGTCCCGTCTGGGGGTAAAGGGCAGTACTTC.

CDR3 residues: CASILGIGSTEAFF. In nucleotides, the CDR3 is TGTGCCAGTATCCTAGGGATTGGAAGCACTGAAGCTTTCTTT. The gene calls are TRBV19 and TRBJ1-1, with D unresolved. V lost 7 bases and J 4 bases, leaving 16 bases between the germline ends. From germline, CDR1 is LNHDA and CDR2 SQIVND (reference sequence). The CDR3 runs 14 residues.

This chain connects TRBV7-3 to TRBJ1-2; perhaps TRBD1 as D (6 bases). This CDR3 comprises 13 residues. Germline CDR1 SGHTA, CDR2 FQGTGA. The V end was cut by 5 bases, the J end by 8 bases, with 15 bases between. In nucleotides, the CDR3 is TGTGCCAGCAGCCCCGGTAGGGGGGACGGCTACACCTTC. Translation gives CASSPGRGDGYTF.

The rearrangement joins TRBV7-9 to TRBJ2-1; 9 bases map to TRBD1. Germline CDR1 SEHNR, CDR2 FQNEAQ (reference sequence). J gave up 7 bases and V 4 bases, and 11 bases lay outside the gene matches. This CDR3 comprises 16 residues. DNA of the CDR3: TGTGCCAGCAGCTCCAATACAGGGGGCGGCTGGAATGAGCAGTTCTTC. The encoded protein is CASSSNTGGGWNEQFF.

The V call is TRBV9, the J call TRBJ1-2, with D perhaps matching TRBD1 (6 bases). CDR3 length equals 16 residues. Germline assignment: CDR1 SGDLS and CDR2 YYNGEE. Trimming took off 2 bases at V and 2 bases at J, with 16 bases between the two ends. DNA of the CDR3: TGTGCCAGCAGCGTTTATACAGGGAAGGGGAACTATGGCTACACCTTC. Its translation is CASSVYTGKGNYGYTF.

This clone appeared once. Other nucleotide sequences from this sample produce the same CDR3. The J gene is TRBJ2-7, the V gene TRBV5-1; 9 positions match TRBD2. CDR3 length: 14 amino acids. CDR1 and CDR2 (germline): SGHRS, YFSETQ. J lost 0 bases, V lost 4 bases, and 2 bases had no gene match. This CDR3 is CASSLSGSSYEQYF. In nucleotides, the CDR3 is TGCGCCAGCAGCCTTAGCGGGAGCTCCTACGAGCAGTACTTC.

The chain has TRBV7-9 and TRBJ2-2; 10 bases are a match to TRBD2. The CDR3 runs 18 residues. The trim removed 5 bases at V and 6 bases at J, leaving 15 bases unmatched. CDR1 and CDR2 from the germline V gene are SEHNR and FQNEAQ (reference sequence). DNA for the CDR3: TGTGCCAGCAGCCCACTCACCGGGACTAGCGAACACCCCGGGGAGCTGTTTTTT. This translates into CASSPLTGTSEHPGELFF.

This clone was counted once. The chain has TRBV9 and TRBJ1-1; the D is unclear. Germline V gene lookup returns CDR1 SGDLS and CDR2 YYNGEE. V lost 0 bases, J lost 6 bases, and 9 bases lay in between. The CDR3 has 13 residues. This chain's CDR3 is CASSVEWGAEAFF. The CDR3 nucleotides are TGTGCCAGCAGCGTAGAGTGGGGAGCTGAAGCTTTCTTT.

CDR3 sequence (DNA): TGCGCCAGCAGCTTGGTGGGAACTAACTATGGCTACACCTTC. This encodes CASSLVGTNYGYTF. The chain uses TRBV5-1 and TRBJ1-2; D remains unclear. The CDR3 has 14 residues. Trimming shortened V by 0 bases and J by 0 bases, and 6 bases separated the two germline ends. Germline V CDR1 and CDR2: SGHRS, YFSETQ.

This clone was seen more than once but under ten times. The V call is TRBV30, the J call TRBJ1-1, with D possibly matching TRBD1 (6 bases). V lost 6 bases, J lost 5 bases, and 13 bases lay in between. CDR1 GTSNPN and CDR2 SVGIG come from the germline V gene (reference sequence). This CDR3 spans 12 amino acids. The CDR3, as DNA: TGTGCCTGTCCAGGGGTGGGGACTGAAGCTTTCTTT. The encoded protein is CACPGVGTEAFF.

The V and J genes are TRBV9 and TRBJ2-7, with a tentative D call TRBD2 (7 bases). Germline lookup yields CDR1 SGDLS and CDR2 YYNGEE. V lost 4 bases to trimming and J lost 3 bases, with 17 bases between them. The CDR3 runs 15 residues. CDR3 coding DNA: TGTGCCAGCAGCACTCGGGGGGACATCGTCTACGAGCAGTACTTC. Translation: CASSTRGDIVYEQYF. Full variable domain (outside the CDR3, taken from reference TRBV9 and TRBJ2-7): DSGVTQTPKHLITATGQRVTLRCSPRSGDLSVYWYQQSLDQGLQFLIQYYNGEERAKGNILERFSAQQFPDLHSELNLSSLELGDSALYFCASSTRGDIVYEQYFGPGTRLTVT.

The CDR3 reads CASSYRVGSTDTQYF. The CDR3 DNA is TGTGCCAGCAGTTACAGGGTGGGGAGCACAGATACGCAGTATTTT. This chain links TRBV6-6 with TRBJ2-3; no clear D gene. V lost 2 bases and J lost 0, with 9 bases in between. The germline CDR1 and CDR2 sequences are MNHNY and SVGAGI (reference sequence). The CDR3 covers 15 residues.

Note on this clone: The same CDR3 also results from other DNA sequences found in this sample. CDR3 protein: CASSLALNTEAFF. The CDR3 DNA reads as TGTGCCAGCAGCTTGGCACTCAACACTGAAGCTTTCTTT. The chain combines TRBV7-3 with TRBJ1-1; no clear D gene. Germline CDR1 is SGHTA and CDR2 is FQGTGA. This CDR3 is 13 amino acids long. Trimming left V 3 bases short and J 2 bases short, with 7 bases between.

The V gene is TRBV9, the J gene TRBJ2-7; possible D gene TRBD1, 6 bases. The V gene's germline CDR1 is SGDLS and CDR2 YYNGEE. V lost 2 bases and J lost 5, with 14 bases in between. The CDR3 has 14 residues. The CDR3 reads CASSVQGKDHEQYF. In nucleotides, the CDR3 is TGTGCCAGCAGCGTTCAGGGGAAGGACCACGAGCAGTACTTC.

The CDR3 here is CATSRDRSGNPYNEQFF. For the CDR3, the DNA is TGTGCCACCAGCAGAGATCGAAGCGGGAACCCTTACAATGAGCAGTTCTTC. The chain uses TRBV15 and TRBJ2-1; 7 positions match TRBD2. The V gene's germline CDR1 is LNHNV and CDR2 YYDKDF (reference sequence). The junction had 9 bases not matched to a gene; V was cut back by 0 bases and J by 4 bases. CDR3 length equals 17 residues.

The J gene is TRBJ2-3, the V gene TRBV15; weak D call: TRBD2 (6 bases). V shed 6 bases and J shed 6 bases, with 10 bases lying between them. Germline loops: CDR1 LNHNV, CDR2 YYDKDF (reference sequence). The CDR3 contains 12 residues. CDR3 nucleotides: TGTGCCACCAGGGGGGGAAGGGATACGCAGTATTTT. Translation: CATRGGRDTQYF. Combining the CDR3 with reference TRBV15 and TRBJ2-3 gives the whole variable domain DAMVIQNPRYQVTQFGKPVTLSCSQTLNHNVMYWYQQKSSQAPKLLFHYYDKDFNNEADTPDNFQSRRPNTSFCFLDIRSPGLGDTAMYLCATRGGRDTQYFGPGTRLTVL.

The chain carries TRBV15 and TRBJ1-2; no clear D gene. The CDR3 is 15 amino acids. Germline CDR1 LNHNV, CDR2 YYDKDF (reference sequence). V was trimmed by 1 base and J by 4 bases, leaving 13 bases between them. CDR3 region: CATSRVPPSGYGYTF. The CDR3 DNA sequence: TGTGCCACCAGCAGAGTTCCCCCCTCCGGCTATGGCTACACCTTC.